The clone carrying this TCR beta chain was seen repeatedly, ten times or more. Its antigen is undetermined. These data originate in a study of read filtering for tumor transcriptome and immune sequencing. About the research overall: By R-ISS, stages I, II and III held around 8, 15 and 7 patients.

The CDR3 is 15 amino acids. V shed 5 bases, J shed 5 bases, and the junction held 10 bases outside the gene matches. The germline gives CDR1 SGHRS, CDR2 YFSETQ. This library used roughly 430 ng RNA and molecular barcoded adaptors spanning alpha/delta and beta/gamma chains. TCRdb re-called the reads with MiXCR, one entry per CDR3 protein. The table records fewer than 90,000 distinct CDR3 sequences, 12% of them present only once. Study conclusions and caveats: Even smaller IR-seq throughput identified most shared clonotypes.

The receptor's source is a donor at least 40 years old with multiple myeloma. This chain links TRBV5-1 with TRBJ2-5, with 9 bases identical to TRBD2. Sequencing was performed on a population of CD138-negative cells sorted from bone marrow. The CDR3 region is CASSRVSGSGETQYF. CDR3 in DNA: TGCGCCAGCAGTCGCGTTAGCGGGAGCGGGGAGACCCAGTACTTC.